These 7 T cell receptor beta chains were all obtained from the same sample, sequenced in a study of blood T cell repertoires in COVID-19. The protocol was immunoSEQ multiplex PCR, while the TCRdb copy is restricted to in-frame clones and leaves out a portion. The sample contains about 200,000 clones, about 83% of which appear only once. Sequenced: peripheral blood. These receptors were obtained from a woman in her 50s with acute or convalescent COVID-19.

This chain connects TRBV3-1 (or the pseudogene TRBV3-2) to TRBJ1-2; D is possibly TRBD1 (6 bases). Trimming pared 4 bases from V and 5 bases from J, leaving 11 bases between. Germline V lookup: CDR1 LGHDT, CDR2 YNNKEL (reference sequence). The CDR3 is made up of 13 amino acids. CDR3 coding DNA: TGTGCCAGCAGCCCCCAGCAGGGGTATGGCTACACCTTC. The encoded protein is CASSPQQGYGYTF.

As concerns this clone: Other nucleotide sequences from this sample produce the same CDR3. V is TRBV18 and J is TRBJ2-7; no reliable D call. The CDR3 consists of 13 residues. The germline CDR1 and CDR2 sequences are KGHSH and LQKENI. Trimming left V 1 base short and J 2 bases short, with 6 bases between. The DNA of the CDR3 is TGTGCCAGCTCACCACGGGCCACCTACGAGCAGTACTTC. Translated: CASSPRATYEQYF.

The chain combines TRBV19 with TRBJ2-2; 9 positions agree with TRBD1. Germline V gene sequence: CDR1 LNHDA, CDR2 SQIVND (reference sequence). The CDR3 runs 18 residues. J gave up 4 bases and V 3 bases, and 12 bases lay outside the gene matches. The CDR3 loop is CASSIYTGGPRVTGELFF. Written as DNA, the CDR3 is TGTGCCAGTAGTATCTACACAGGGGGCCCGCGGGTCACCGGGGAGCTGTTTTTT.

The genes are TRBV5-6 and TRBJ2-3; TRBD1 matches at 8 bases. The CDR3 length is 14 residues. Germline V lookup: CDR1 SGHDT, CDR2 YYEEEE. V lost 4 bases and J lost 5; bases outside the gene matches: 6. The CDR3, as DNA: TGTGCCAGCAGCCAGGACAGGGAAGGAGATACGCAGTATTTT. Its protein product is CASSQDREGDTQYF.

This clone was counted only a few times. In DNA, the CDR3 is TGCGCCAGCAGCTGGGGGACAGGGGGTTCAACTGAAGCTTTCTTT. Protein sequence: CASSWGTGGSTEAFF. The V and J genes are TRBV5-1 and TRBJ1-1; 11 bases fit TRBD1. V shed 3 bases, J shed 5 bases, and the junction held 6 bases outside the gene matches. Per germline, CDR1 SGHRS and CDR2 YFSETQ. The CDR3 sequence is 15 residues long.

V is TRBV6-5 and J is TRBJ2-7; 11 nucleotides align to TRBD1. This CDR3 spans 15 amino acids. Unmatched junction bases numbered 5, after V lost 3 bases and J lost 4 bases. Germline CDR1 is MNHEY and CDR2 is SVGAGI. CDR3 region: CASSYRDRGAYEQYF. The CDR3 region has the DNA TGTGCCAGCAGTTATCGGGACAGGGGGGCTTACGAGCAGTACTTC.

The rearrangement links TRBV5-1 to TRBJ2-7; D is unresolved. The CDR3 is 13 residues long. Trimming removed 5 bases at V and 3 bases at J, with 12 bases between. CDR1 and CDR2 (germline): SGHRS, YFSETQ. As DNA, the CDR3 is TGCGCCAGCAGTTTTGACAAGGTCTACGAGCAGTACTTC. Translating it yields CASSFDKVYEQYF.